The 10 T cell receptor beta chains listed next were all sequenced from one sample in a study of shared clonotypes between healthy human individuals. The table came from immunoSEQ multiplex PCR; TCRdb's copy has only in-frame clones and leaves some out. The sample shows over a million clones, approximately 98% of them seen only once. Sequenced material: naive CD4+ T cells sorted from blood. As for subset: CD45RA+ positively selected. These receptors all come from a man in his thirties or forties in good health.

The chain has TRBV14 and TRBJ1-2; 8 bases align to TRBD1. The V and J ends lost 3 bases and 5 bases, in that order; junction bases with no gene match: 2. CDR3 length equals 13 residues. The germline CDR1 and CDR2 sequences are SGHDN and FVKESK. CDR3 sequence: CASSQDRAYGYTF. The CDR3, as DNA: TGTGCCAGCAGCCAGGACAGGGCTTATGGCTACACCTTC.

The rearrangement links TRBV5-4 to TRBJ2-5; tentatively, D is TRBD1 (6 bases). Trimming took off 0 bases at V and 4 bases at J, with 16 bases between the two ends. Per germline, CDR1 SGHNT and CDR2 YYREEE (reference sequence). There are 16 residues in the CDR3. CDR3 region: CASSLAGQSAGETQYF. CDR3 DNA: TGTGCCAGCAGCTTGGCTGGACAGAGTGCGGGAGAGACCCAGTACTTC.

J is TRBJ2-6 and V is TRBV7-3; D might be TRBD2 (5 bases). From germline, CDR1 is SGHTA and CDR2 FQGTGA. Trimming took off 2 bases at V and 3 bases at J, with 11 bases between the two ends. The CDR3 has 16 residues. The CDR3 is CASSLQGSYGANVLTF. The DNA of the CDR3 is TGTGCCAGCAGCTTACAAGGGAGTTATGGGGCCAACGTCCTGACTTTC.

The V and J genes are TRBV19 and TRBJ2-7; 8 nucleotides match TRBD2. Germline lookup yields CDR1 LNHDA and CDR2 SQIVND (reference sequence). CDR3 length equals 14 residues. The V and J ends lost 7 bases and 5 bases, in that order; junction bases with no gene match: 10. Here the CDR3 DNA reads TGTGCCAGTAACAAACATAGCGGGACGAACGAGCAGTACTTC. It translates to CASNKHSGTNEQYF. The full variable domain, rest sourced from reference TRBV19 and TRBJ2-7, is DGGITQSPKYLFRKEGQNVTLSCEQNLNHDAMYWYRQDPGQGLRLIYYSQIVNDFQKGDIAEGYSVSREKKESFPLTVTSAQKNPTAFYLCASNKHSGTNEQYFGPGTRLTVT.

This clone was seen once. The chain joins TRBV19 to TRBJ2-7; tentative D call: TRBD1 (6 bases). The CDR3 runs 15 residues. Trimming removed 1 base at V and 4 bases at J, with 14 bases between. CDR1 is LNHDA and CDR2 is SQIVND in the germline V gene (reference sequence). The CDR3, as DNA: TGTGCCAGTAGTATAGGACAGGACATGGCTTACGAGCAGTACTTC. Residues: CASSIGQDMAYEQYF.

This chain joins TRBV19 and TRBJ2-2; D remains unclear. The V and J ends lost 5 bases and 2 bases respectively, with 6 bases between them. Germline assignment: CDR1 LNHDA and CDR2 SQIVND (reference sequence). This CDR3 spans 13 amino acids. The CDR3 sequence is CASSRVNTGELFF. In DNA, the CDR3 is TGTGCCAGTAGTCGGGTTAACACCGGGGAGCTGTTTTTT.

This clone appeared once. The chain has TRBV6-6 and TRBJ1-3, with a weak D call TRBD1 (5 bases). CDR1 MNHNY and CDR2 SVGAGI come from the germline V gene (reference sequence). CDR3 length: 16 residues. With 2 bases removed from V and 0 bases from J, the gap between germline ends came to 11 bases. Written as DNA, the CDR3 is TGTGCCAGCAGTTACACTAGGACACTCTCTGGAAACACCATATATTTT. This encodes CASSYTRTLSGNTIYF.

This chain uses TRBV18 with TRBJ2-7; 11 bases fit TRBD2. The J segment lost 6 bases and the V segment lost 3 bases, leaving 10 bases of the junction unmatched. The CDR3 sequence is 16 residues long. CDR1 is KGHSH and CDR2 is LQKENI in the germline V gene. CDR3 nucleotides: TGTGCCAGCTCACCTATCGCACTAGCGGGAGTATTCGAGCAGTACTTC. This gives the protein CASSPIALAGVFEQYF.

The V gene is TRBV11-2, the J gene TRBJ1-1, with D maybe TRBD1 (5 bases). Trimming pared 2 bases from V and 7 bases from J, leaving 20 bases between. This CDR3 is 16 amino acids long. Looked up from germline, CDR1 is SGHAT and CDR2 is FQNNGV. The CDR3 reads CASSLSAQGGGGEAFF. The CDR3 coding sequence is TGTGCCAGCAGCTTATCGGCCCAGGGAGGAGGTGGTGAAGCTTTCTTT. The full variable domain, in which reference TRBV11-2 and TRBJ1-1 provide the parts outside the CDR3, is EAGVAQSPRYKIIEKRQSVAFWCNPISGHATLYWYQQILGQGPKLLIQFQNNGVVDDSQLPKDRFSAERLKGVDSTLKIQPAKLEDSAVYLCASSLSAQGGGGEAFFGQGTRLTVV.

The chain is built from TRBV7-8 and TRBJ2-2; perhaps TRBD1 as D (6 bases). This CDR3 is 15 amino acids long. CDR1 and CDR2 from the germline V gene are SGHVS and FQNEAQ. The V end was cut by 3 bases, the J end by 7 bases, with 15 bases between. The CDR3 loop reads CASSFPAGVIGELFF. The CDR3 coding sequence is TGTGCCAGCAGCTTTCCCGCAGGGGTAATCGGGGAGCTGTTTTTT.